This TCR beta chain was captured by sequencing in a study of T cell repertoires in cytomegalovirus infection. On the study more broadly: Carrying CMV and the relevant HLA type showed in public TCR beta signatures. The study's findings and limits: Public TCR beta family frequency separated CMV-and-HLA carriers, including in an independent cohort.

This clonotype appeared a few times. Its target is unknown. Germline-derived CDR1 and CDR2 are DFQATT and SNEGSKA (reference sequence). The CDR3 has 14 amino acids. J was trimmed by 4 bases and V by 5 bases; bases with no gene match: 6. One entry per CDR3 protein results from TCRdb running MiXCR on the reads. The sample holds about 360,000 distinct CDR3 sequences, about a sixth seen once. The source is a human donor in good health (CMV status not recorded). Some clones in this sample may be carry-over from other donors' samples. The sequenced material came from PBMCs. V gene TRBV20-1 combines with J gene TRBJ1-1; 11 bases map to TRBD1. CDR3 coding DNA: TGCAGTGCTTTCACCGGGACAGGGGGCACTGAAGCTTTCTTT. It encodes CSAFTGTGGTEAFF.